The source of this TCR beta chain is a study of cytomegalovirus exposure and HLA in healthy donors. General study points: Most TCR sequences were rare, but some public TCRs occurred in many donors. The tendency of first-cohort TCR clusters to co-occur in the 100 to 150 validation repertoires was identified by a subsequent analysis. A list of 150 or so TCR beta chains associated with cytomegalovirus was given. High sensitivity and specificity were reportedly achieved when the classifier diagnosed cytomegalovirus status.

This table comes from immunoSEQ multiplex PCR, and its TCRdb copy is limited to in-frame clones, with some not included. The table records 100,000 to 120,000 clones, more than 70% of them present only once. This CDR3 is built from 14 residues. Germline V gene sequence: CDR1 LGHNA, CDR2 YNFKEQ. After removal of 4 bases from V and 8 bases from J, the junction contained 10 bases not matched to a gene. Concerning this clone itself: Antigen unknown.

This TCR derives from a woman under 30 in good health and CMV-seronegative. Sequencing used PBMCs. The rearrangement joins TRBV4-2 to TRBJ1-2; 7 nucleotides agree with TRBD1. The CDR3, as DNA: TGTGCCAGCAGCCGCCCCCCGACAGGGCTAGGCTACACCTTC. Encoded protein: CASSRPPTGLGYTF.